These 25 T cell receptor beta chains originate from one sample sequenced in a study of T cell changes during pregnancy in multiple sclerosis. The repertoire was sequenced with immunoSEQ multiplex PCR; TCRdb's copy has only in-frame clones and lacks some. Counted here are over 35,000 clones, roughly nine tenths occurring once; the ten biggest clones make up about 0.51%. This sample comprised CD4+ T cells from peripheral blood mononuclear cells, obtained in the first trimester of pregnancy. The receptors derive from a female donor with multiple sclerosis, enrolled in a pregnancy study.

This rearrangement joins TRBV6-1 to TRBJ1-2; tentative D call: TRBD1 (5 bases). Trimming pared 2 bases from V and 0 bases from J, leaving 13 bases between. CDR3 length equals 16 residues. CDR1 is MNHNS, CDR2 SASEGT, per germline. The CDR3 DNA reads TGTGCCAGCAGTGAAATGGCCCCGGGGGCTAACTATGGCTACACCTTC. Encoded protein: CASSEMAPGANYGYTF.

The chain combines TRBV29-1 with TRBJ2-5; D remains ambiguous. V gave up 1 base and J gave up 5 bases, with 11 bases separating them. Germline V gene sequence: CDR1 SQVTM, CDR2 ANQGSEA. The CDR3 is 13 amino acids. CDR3 sequence (DNA): TGCAGCGTTGAAGGAGGTATAGGCGAGACCCAGTACTTC. This gives the protein CSVEGGIGETQYF. Full variable domain (rest looked up from reference TRBV29-1 and TRBJ2-5): SAVISQKPSRDICQRGTSLTIQCQVDSQVTMMFWYRQQPGQSLTLIATANQGSEATYESGFVIDKFPISRPNLTFSTLTVSNMSPEDSSIYLCSVEGGIGETQYFGPGTRLLVL.

The rearrangement joins TRBV11-2 to TRBJ2-7; 7 bases line up with TRBD1. The junction had 7 bases not matched to a gene; V was cut back by 2 bases and J by 6 bases. This CDR3 region has 14 residues. Germline CDR1 reads SGHAT; CDR2 reads FQNNGV. CDR3 nucleotide sequence: TGTGCCAGCAGCTTAAGGGACAGCGGAGGCGAGCAGTACTTC. Translation: CASSLRDSGGEQYF.

The sample holds a few counts of this clone. The V gene is TRBV18, the J gene TRBJ1-1; D might be TRBD1 (5 bases). The V gene lost 5 bases and the J gene lost 1 base, with 8 bases spanning the gap. This CDR3 is built from 13 residues. Germline V gene sequence: CDR1 KGHSH, CDR2 LQKENI. CDR3 amino acids: CASSSTANTEAFF. The CDR3 nucleotides read TGTGCCAGCTCATCGACAGCGAACACTGAAGCTTTCTTT.

This clone showed up just a few times. The chain joins TRBV19 to TRBJ1-4, with 11 bases lining up with TRBD1. The V segment lost 4 bases and the J segment 7 bases; nucleotides outside the gene matches: 8. CDR3 length equals 16 residues. Germline loops: CDR1 LNHDA, CDR2 SQIVND (reference sequence). The DNA for the CDR3 is TGTGCCAGTAGTACTTCCGGACAGGGGGCGGTTGAAAAACTGTTTTTT. This translates into CASSTSGQGAVEKLFF.

Written as DNA, the CDR3 is TGTGCCAGCAGTGAACAGGCCCCGGGGACTGAAGCTTTCTTT. Protein: CASSEQAPGTEAFF. The chain links TRBV6-1 to TRBJ1-1; D is unclear. This CDR3 region has 14 residues. V lost 2 bases to trimming and J lost 5 bases, with 12 bases between them. Germline V gives CDR1 MNHNS, CDR2 SASEGT.

This clone was recorded once. The J gene is TRBJ1-1, the V gene TRBV29-1; D not certain. Germline V CDR1 and CDR2: SQVTM, ANQGSEA. The CDR3 has 13 residues. V was clipped by 3 bases and J by 1 base, with 9 bases between them. In DNA, the CDR3 is TGCAGCGTTGATCGTCCAGAGAACACTGAAGCTTTCTTT. Amino acid sequence: CSVDRPENTEAFF.

The rearrangement links TRBV7-9 to TRBJ2-3; TRBD1 aligns across 7 bases. The CDR3 contains 15 residues. The germline CDR1 and CDR2 sequences are SEHNR and FQNEAQ (reference sequence). V dropped 5 bases and J dropped 3; count of bases not matched to a gene: 8. The CDR3 DNA reads TGTGCCAGCAGCGCCAGACAGGGTGGAACAGATACGCAGTATTTT. Amino acid sequence: CASSARQGGTDTQYF.

The rearrangement joins TRBV19 to TRBJ2-7; tentatively, D is TRBD1 (5 bases). The CDR3 covers 14 residues. The germline gives CDR1 LNHDA, CDR2 SQIVND (reference sequence). Between the trimmed V and J ends, which lost 8 bases and 2 bases, there was a span of 16 bases. The CDR3 is CASSLRQLPYEQYF. For the CDR3, the DNA is TGTGCCAGTTCCCTTCGACAGCTACCCTACGAGCAGTACTTC.

This CDR3 reads CASSAGTGVGNTIYF. The CDR3 DNA sequence: TGTGCCAGCTCGGCCGGGACAGGGGTCGGAAACACCATATATTTT. The rearrangement links TRBV9 to TRBJ1-3, with 10 bases aligning to TRBD1. The CDR3 runs 15 residues. Germline assignment: CDR1 SGDLS and CDR2 YYNGEE. Unmatched junction bases numbered 8, after V lost 7 bases and J lost 4 bases.

V is TRBV11-2 and J is TRBJ2-2; D is uncertain. The V gene lost 6 bases and the J gene lost 3 bases, with 8 bases spanning the gap. This CDR3 spans 13 amino acids. Germline loops: CDR1 SGHAT, CDR2 FQNNGV. The CDR3 sequence is CASSRQYTGELFF. CDR3 coding DNA: TGTGCCAGCAGTCGTCAGTACACCGGGGAGCTGTTTTTT.

This sequence joins TRBV10-3 and TRBJ1-1; 11 bases agree with TRBD1. The length of the CDR3 is 14 residues. Germline trimming cut 5 bases from V and 5 bases from J; bases unmatched to any gene: 4. Germline CDR1 ENHRY, CDR2 SYGVKD. CDR3 sequence (DNA): TGTGCCATCAGTACGGGACAGGGGGGGACTGAAGCTTTCTTT. This codes for CAISTGQGGTEAFF.

The genes are TRBV18 and TRBJ2-6; 9 nucleotides align to TRBD1. Germline V gene data show CDR1 as KGHSH and CDR2 as LQKENI. CDR3 length: 14 amino acids. The trim removed 3 bases at V and 12 bases at J, leaving 6 bases unmatched. CDR3 DNA sequence: TGTGCCAGCTCACCGGCCGGGACAGGGCGCGTCCTGACTTTC. Translating gives CASSPAGTGRVLTF.

This clone has a handful of counts. The gene calls are TRBV19 and TRBJ2-2, with unresolved D. CDR3 length: 16 residues. Germline V gene sequence: CDR1 LNHDA, CDR2 SQIVND (reference sequence). V shed 6 bases and J shed 0 bases, with 14 bases lying between them. CDR3 sequence: CASSTHQAPNTGELFF. The DNA for the CDR3 is TGTGCCAGTAGCACACATCAGGCTCCGAACACCGGGGAGCTGTTTTTT.

V gene TRBV21-1 combines with J gene TRBJ1-5. TRBV21-1 is deemed a pseudogene. The CDR3 extends over 14 amino acids. The CDR3 nucleotides are TGTGCCAGCAGCAAAGTTAAGCGAAATCAGCCCCAGCATTTT. It yields the protein CASSKVKRNQPQHF.

V usage is TRBV19 and J usage is TRBJ2-2; 9 bases map to TRBD1. The V and J ends lost 6 bases and 3 bases, in that order; junction bases with no gene match: 11. Germline CDR1 LNHDA, CDR2 SQIVND (reference sequence). The CDR3 runs to 17 residues. The CDR3 DNA sequence: TGTGCCAGTAGGGACCACGGGACAGGGACATACACCGGGGAGCTGTTTTTT. Translation: CASRDHGTGTYTGELFF.

The chain couples TRBV7-2 to TRBJ1-2, with D unresolved. This CDR3 spans 14 amino acids. Trimming took 1 base from V and 8 from J, leaving 14 bases between them. The germline gives CDR1 SGHTA, CDR2 FQGNSA. The CDR3 DNA reads TGTGCCAGCAGCTTAGAAAGGGCGGGGTACGGCTACACCTTC. It codes for CASSLERAGYGYTF.

The chain has TRBV5-1 and TRBJ2-1, with 10 bases lining up with TRBD2. Per germline, CDR1 SGHRS and CDR2 YFSETQ. J gave up 6 bases and V 0 bases, and 6 bases lay outside the gene matches. This CDR3 region has 16 residues. Here the CDR3 DNA reads TGCGCCAGCAGCTTGGGGCTAGCGGGAGTCGGCAATGAGCAGTTCTTC. Protein: CASSLGLAGVGNEQFF.

The chain couples TRBV19 to TRBJ1-2, with TRBD1 matching over 9 bases. The germline V gene has CDR1 LNHDA and CDR2 SQIVND (reference sequence). This CDR3 has 14 amino acids. Losses at the gene ends were 8 bases for V and 8 bases for J; bases not matched to a gene: 12. This CDR3 reads CASDAGTGIEGYTF. The CDR3 region has the DNA TGTGCCAGTGACGCCGGGACAGGGATCGAGGGCTACACCTTC. The variable domain in full, completed from reference TRBV19 and TRBJ1-2, reads DGGITQSPKYLFRKEGQNVTLSCEQNLNHDAMYWYRQDPGQGLRLIYYSQIVNDFQKGDIAEGYSVSREKKESFPLTVTSAQKNPTAFYLCASDAGTGIEGYTFGSGTRLTVV.

The rearrangement uses TRBV6-5 and TRBJ1-6; D is undetermined. Trimming pared 5 bases from V and 7 bases from J, leaving 15 bases between. The CDR3 is made up of 15 amino acids. Per germline, CDR1 MNHEY and CDR2 SVGAGI. CDR3 nucleotide sequence: TGTGCCAGCAGTACGGAGCCTCGTTCCAATTCACCCCTCCACTTT. This translates into CASSTEPRSNSPLHF.

The J gene is TRBJ1-2, the V gene TRBV6-5; 7 nucleotides match TRBD1. Trimming took 6 bases from V and 5 from J; bases not matched to a gene: 9. CDR3 size: 14 residues. The germline V gene encodes CDR1 MNHEY and CDR2 SVGAGI. This CDR3 is CASSRDRDLYGYTF. The CDR3, as DNA: TGTGCCAGCAGCCGTGACAGGGATTTGTATGGCTACACCTTC.

The V call is TRBV5-1, the J call TRBJ2-3, with D hard to call. The ends were cut back, 6 bases at V and 2 bases at J, with 10 bases in the middle. Per the germline V gene, CDR1 is SGHRS and CDR2 is YFSETQ. The CDR3 covers 13 residues. The chain's CDR3 is CASKTQATDTQYF. For the CDR3, the DNA is TGCGCCAGCAAAACCCAGGCCACAGATACGCAGTATTTT.

The V and J genes are TRBV6-1 and TRBJ1-1; D remains ambiguous. This CDR3 region has 13 residues. Germline values: CDR1 MNHNS, CDR2 SASEGT. The germline V and J ends were trimmed by 5 bases and 4 bases, with 11 bases remaining between them. CDR3 sequence: CASSPQEGTEAFF. Written as DNA, the CDR3 is TGTGCCAGCAGTCCTCAGGAAGGCACTGAAGCTTTCTTT.

The V call is TRBV5-1, the J call TRBJ2-1, with 8 bases matching TRBD1. In germline, CDR1 is SGHRS, CDR2 YFSETQ. There are 14 residues in the CDR3. V shed 3 bases, J shed 8 bases, and the junction held 7 bases outside the gene matches. CDR3 coding DNA: TGCGCCAGCAGCTCCAGACAGGGGTCGGATGAGCAGTTCTTC. Encoded protein: CASSSRQGSDEQFF.

The chain carries TRBV5-1 and TRBJ1-1; D may be TRBD1 (5 bases). Germline CDR1 and CDR2: SGHRS and YFSETQ. The CDR3 is made up of 13 amino acids. Trimming removed 4 bases from V and 8 bases from J, with 15 bases in between. CDR3: CASSGGDFIEAFF. The CDR3 DNA reads as TGCGCCAGCAGCGGGGGGGATTTTATCGAAGCTTTCTTT. The full variable domain, in which reference TRBV5-1 and TRBJ1-1 provide the parts outside the CDR3, is KAGVTQTPRYLIKTRGQQVTLSCSPISGHRSVSWYQQTPGQGLQFLFEYFSETQRNKGNFPGRFSGRQFSNSRSEMNVSTLELGDSALYLCASSGGDFIEAFFGQGTRLTVV.